This T cell receptor (beta chain) stems from a study of neurological immune-mediated disorders. Time point described: longitudinal time-point 3. The unsorted libraries had their origin in 2 million PBMCs stored at -80 C. This clonotype appeared many times. 5'RACE with 10-nucleotide random UMIs generated the cDNA. From 15-18 subjects, over 170 million TCR-beta sequences were obtained in each sequencing run. From the 5' RACE reads, TCRdb called clonotypes with MiXCR, one entry per CDR3 protein. The data contain some 55,000 distinct CDR3 sequences, 7.5% to 9.5% of them singletons. What was sequenced was PBMCs. The sequence derives from a middle-aged woman in good health.

The CDR3 loop is CASSSPQGGDTEAFF. The CDR3 DNA sequence: TGTGCCAGCAGTTCACCACAGGGGGGGGACACTGAAGCTTTCTTT. The chain employs TRBV6-2 or TRBV6-3 and TRBJ1-1; 8 positions agree with TRBD1. The J segment lost 3 bases and the V segment lost 4 bases, leaving 7 bases of the junction unmatched. The germline V gene has CDR1 MNHEY and CDR2 SVGEGT. The CDR3 spans 15 residues.